This is a list of T cell receptor beta chains from one sample in a study of T cells in Graves' hyperthyroidism and ophthalmopathy. One entry per CDR3 protein results from TCRdb running MiXCR on the multiplex PCR reads. Of about 400,000 distinct CDR3 sequences listed, more than 13% are singletons. Sequencing was performed on blood. The receptor set was obtained from a man between 45 and 60 years old with Graves' ophthalmopathy. Both conserved end residues are part of each CDR3. Each record gives: clone size, V gene, J gene, D gene, CDR3 protein, CDR3 DNA. A D gene is named only where the DNA matches it firmly. Only some rows state a clone size, as once, few, many or a class for expanded clones.

many	TRBV27	TRBJ1-5	.	CASSPYPFDYQPQHF	TGTGCCAGCAGTCCCTATCCTTTCGACTATCAGCCCCAGCATTTT
many	TRBV28	TRBJ2-2	.	CASSLHGPTGELFF	TGTGCCAGCAGTCTACACGGGCCCACCGGGGAGCTGTTTTTT
many	TRBV20-1	TRBJ1-1	.	CSTGGNTEAFF	TGCAGCACCGGGGGGAACACTGAAGCTTTCTTT
many	TRBV10-3	TRBJ1-1	.	CAISEKTVNTEAFF	TGTGCCATCAGTGAAAAGACAGTAAACACTGAAGCTTTCTTT
.	TRBV5-1	TRBJ2-7	.	CASSFRDGEQYF	TGCGCCAGCAGCTTCCGGGACGGCGAGCAGTACTTC
.	TRBV12-3/TRBV12-4	TRBJ2-7	.	CASRGRNEQYF	TGTGCCAGCAGAGGACGTAACGAGCAGTACTTC
.	TRBV29-1	TRBJ2-7	.	CSVGVRANSYEQYF	TGCAGCGTTGGAGTCAGGGCTAACTCCTACGAGCAGTACTTC
few	TRBV20-1	TRBJ2-2	.	CSARGGSRGTGELFF	TGCAGTGCTAGAGGTGGATCCCGCGGCACCGGGGAGCTGTTTTTT
many	TRBV30	TRBJ2-5	.	CAWSPPAGPQYF	TGTGCCTGGAGCCCACCCGCCGGCCCCCAGTACTTC
few	TRBV5-4	TRBJ2-7	.	CASSLWSKKYEQYF	TGTGCCAGCAGCTTGTGGTCTAAAAAGTACGAGCAGTACTTC
few	TRBV15	TRBJ2-1	TRBD2	CATSPLAGDYNEQFF	TGTGCCACCAGTCCCCTAGCGGGGGACTACAATGAGCAGTTCTTC
many	TRBV12-3/TRBV12-4	TRBJ1-5	.	CASSGGLGKSYSNQPQHF	TGTGCCAGCAGTGGGGGACTGGGGAAGTCTTATAGCAATCAGCCCCAGCATTTT
.	TRBV20-1	TRBJ2-7	TRBD1	CSASEGARYEQYF	TGCAGTGCTAGTGAGGGGGCGCGGTACGAGCAGTACTTC
few	TRBV10-3	TRBJ2-7	.	CAISGINGEQYF	TGTGCCATCAGTGGGATAAATGGGGAGCAGTACTTC
many	TRBV5-1	TRBJ2-1	TRBD1	CASSSDRGGEQFF	TGCGCCAGCAGCTCGGACAGGGGAGGCGAGCAGTTCTTC
many	TRBV10-3	TRBJ2-2	TRBD2	CAIRASGTTGELFF	TGTGCCATCAGGGCTAGCGGTACCACCGGGGAGCTGTTTTTT
once	TRBV5-4	TRBJ2-1	TRBD2	CASSPPRASGISEQFF	TGTGCCAGCAGCCCCCCCAGGGCTAGCGGGATTAGTGAGCAGTTCTTC
many	TRBV3-1	TRBJ2-7	.	CASSPDQAHEQYF	TGTGCCAGCAGCCCGGACCAAGCCCACGAGCAGTACTTC
many	TRBV3-1	TRBJ1-1	.	CASSPLNRELAAFF	TGTGCCAGCAGCCCCCTGAACCGGGAACTTGCAGCTTTCTTT
many	TRBV12-3/TRBV12-4	TRBJ2-1	TRBD2	CASQRLAGDNEQFF	TGTGCCAGCCAGCGTCTAGCGGGAGACAATGAGCAGTTCTTC
.	TRBV6-1	TRBJ1-5	.	CASSLTGHGNQPQHF	TGTGCCAGCTCTTTGACGGGACACGGGAATCAGCCCCAGCATTTT
.	TRBV6-9	TRBJ1-1	.	CASSYGGAPNTEAFF	TGTGCCAGCAGTTACGGGGGGGCCCCGAACACTGAAGCTTTCTTT
.	TRBV19	TRBJ2-2	TRBD2	CASRGSPTSSGELFF	TGTGCCAGTAGGGGGTCGCCGACTAGCAGCGGGGAGCTGTTTTTT
.	TRBV24-1	TRBJ2-1	.	CATSIGGATTGLLFF	TGTGCCACCAGTATAGGTGGGGCTACCACCGGTCTTCTGTTCTTC
many	TRBV3-1	TRBJ2-2	.	CASSQDRWIGELFF	TGTGCCAGCAGCCAAGATCGGTGGATCGGGGAGCTGTTTTTT
many	TRBV5-1	TRBJ1-1	.	CASSLFDRDTEAFF	TGCGCCAGCAGCTTGTTCGACAGAGACACTGAAGCTTTCTTT